A selection of T cell receptor beta chains follows, all from one sample in a study of cytomegalovirus exposure and HLA in healthy donors. Libraries were prepared by immunoSEQ multiplex PCR; TCRdb keeps only in-frame clonotypes and omits some of them. This sample carries more than 150,000 clones, 84% of them seen once, and the ten largest clones take under 1.5%. The sequenced sample consisted of PBMCs. These receptors were taken from a girl aged 2-10 years in good health and CMV-seropositive. CDR3s include the opening cysteine and the closing phenylalanine or tryptophan. D genes are given only for firm matches. A row's size may be missing; if present it is once, few, many or a size class.

V gene	D gene	J gene	clone size	CDR3 DNA	CDR3 protein
TRBV9	TRBD1	TRBJ2-7	once	TGTGCCAGCAGCGTAGAGACAGGGGGCACGTACGAGCAGTACTTC	CASSVETGGTYEQYF
TRBV27	TRBD2	TRBJ2-3	-	TGTGCCAGCAGCGGGAGGGTAGATACGCAGTATTTT	CASSGRVDTQYF
TRBV6-1	-	TRBJ2-5	-	TGTGCCAGCAGTGGGACAAACCAAGAGACCCAGTACTTC	CASSGTNQETQYF
TRBV5-4	TRBD1	TRBJ2-7	-	TGTGCCAGCAGCTTGGTGGGACAGGGGGCCTACGAGCAGTACTTC	CASSLVGQGAYEQYF
TRBV6-5	-	TRBJ1-2	-	TGTGCCAGCAGTCGGTTACAGGACTATGGCTACACCTTC	CASSRLQDYGYTF
TRBV9	-	TRBJ1-5	-	TGTGCCAGCAGCCCAAGGGGTGGTCAGCCCCAGCATTTT	CASSPRGGQPQHF
TRBV5-1	TRBD1	TRBJ2-6	few	TGCGCCAGCAGCTTGGAAGGGACAGGGTTTGGCTCTGGGGCCAACGTCCTGACTTTC	CASSLEGTGFGSGANVLTF
TRBV6-5	-	TRBJ2-7	-	TGTGCCAGCAGTTACAGGGGCTCCTACGAGCAGTACTTC	CASSYRGSYEQYF
TRBV27	-	TRBJ2-5	once	TGTGCCAGCAGTTTATTCTCGGACTGGCGGGGTCAAGAGACCCAGTACTTC	CASSLFSDWRGQETQYF
TRBV5-6	-	TRBJ1-2	-	TGTGCCAGCAGCTTGCTTCAGCGGGCAGTCTATGGCTACACCTTC	CASSLLQRAVYGYTF
TRBV28	-	TRBJ2-7	-	TGTGCCAGCAGTTTACGCATCAGTTACGAGCAGTACTTC	CASSLRISYEQYF
TRBV9	TRBD1	TRBJ2-1	once	TGTGCCAGCAGCGTCACAGGGGTCAATGAGCAGTTCTTC	CASSVTGVNEQFF
TRBV19	-	TRBJ2-5	-	TGTGCCAGTAGTATACGAGAGACCCAGTACTTC	CASSIRETQYF
TRBV12-5	-	TRBJ1-2	-	TGTGCTAGTGGCGAACAGGGAACCCCCTATGGCTACACCTTC	CASGEQGTPYGYTF
TRBV28	TRBD2	TRBJ2-7	-	TGTGCCAGCAGTTTATTTTCTTGGGGACTAGCTTTTCACGAGCAGTACTTC	CASSLFSWGLAFHEQYF
TRBV27	TRBD1	TRBJ2-1	-	TGTGCCAGCAGTTCAGGGACAGGGGGAAGGAATGAGCAGTTCTTC	CASSSGTGGRNEQFF
TRBV28	TRBD1	TRBJ2-7	once	TGTGCCAGCAGTGGGGACAGCCGTACTTACGAGCAGTACTTC	CASSGDSRTYEQYF
TRBV1	-	TRBJ2-1	few	TGCGGAACAGACAGAGCGGGGGGGCCTTACAATGAGCAGTTCTTC	CGTDRAGGPYNEQFF
TRBV10-2	-	TRBJ2-7	-	TGCGCCAGCAGGCCCGACAGTTACGAGCAGTACTTC	CASRPDSYEQYF
TRBV6-5	-	TRBJ2-1	-	TGTGCCAGCAGTAAATCTAGCTATGAGCAGTTCTTC	CASSKSSYEQFF
TRBV13	-	TRBJ1-1	-	TGTGCCAGCAGCTTGGGGGCGCGGTGGAAAGCTTTCTTT	CASSLGARWKAFF
TRBV2	-	TRBJ2-7	-	TGTGCCAGCAGGACTCAGGGTCTGAACTCCTACGAGCAGTACTTC	CASRTQGLNSYEQYF
TRBV6-6	TRBD1	TRBJ2-2	-	TGTGCCAGCAGTTTCGGGACAGGTTCCACCGGGGAGCTGTTTTTT	CASSFGTGSTGELFF
TRBV19	-	TRBJ1-1	-	TGTGCCAGTAGTATCAGCGGTACCCTCAACACTGAAGCTTTCTTT	CASSISGTLNTEAFF
TRBV5-1	-	TRBJ2-7	-	TGCGCCAGCAGCTTGGGCACGGGCAGGGGAGAGCAGTACTTC	CASSLGTGRGEQYF
TRBV30	-	TRBJ2-2	once	TGTGCCTGGATCGGGGTTCTAGGCACCGGGGAGCTGTTTTTT	CAWIGVLGTGELFF
TRBV6-5	-	TRBJ2-5	-	TGTGCCAGCAGTTTCACTCAAGAGACCCAGTACTTC	CASSFTQETQYF
TRBV28	TRBD1	TRBJ1-5	-	TGTGCCAGCAGTCTCCCGGGACAGGGGGCCAATCAGCCCCAGCATTTT	CASSLPGQGANQPQHF
TRBV30	-	TRBJ2-7	once	TGTGCCTGGAGTGAGGGGCGGTTTCGATCATACGAGCAGTACTTC	CAWSEGRFRSYEQYF
TRBV5-1	TRBD2	TRBJ2-3	-	TGCGCCAGCAGCCCGATGGCTGGAGCGGGAGTACCAGATACGCAGTATTTT	CASSPMAGAGVPDTQYF
TRBV9	TRBD2	TRBJ2-1	-	TGTGCCAGCAGCGTAGCGGGGGGTTCTAGCGGGAGGTCGACCTACAATGAGCAGTTCTTC	CASSVAGGSSGRSTYNEQFF
TRBV6-5	TRBD1	TRBJ2-7	-	TGTGCCAGCAGTCAGGGGACAGTCTACGAGCAGTACTTC	CASSQGTVYEQYF
TRBV19	-	TRBJ2-1	-	TGTGCCAGTCAGGGTTCCATCTCCTACAATGAGCAGTTCTTC	CASQGSISYNEQFF
TRBV7-2	-	TRBJ1-6	-	TGTGCCAGCAGCCCTAGGCCTTCACCCCTCCACTTT	CASSPRPSPLHF
TRBV5-1	TRBD2	TRBJ2-7	few	TGCGCCAGCACCTCTAGCGGCGCGGGTTGGGAGCAGTACTTC	CASTSSGAGWEQYF
TRBV9	-	TRBJ2-6	-	TGTGCCAGCCGGGGGGCCTCTGGGGCCAACGTCCTGACTTTC	CASRGASGANVLTF
TRBV27	TRBD2	TRBJ2-3	-	TGTGCCAGCACCAGGCTAGGGGCGGGAGAAGTAGATACGCAGTATTTT	CASTRLGAGEVDTQYF
TRBV2	TRBD2	TRBJ2-1	-	TGTGCCAGCAGTGCGGAGCTAGCGGGGGGGCGGAATGAGCAGTTCTTC	CASSAELAGGRNEQFF
TRBV5-1	-	TRBJ1-2	-	TGCGCCAGCAGCTTGGACACCTATGGCTACACCTTC	CASSLDTYGYTF
TRBV4-2	TRBD1	TRBJ2-7	-	TGTGCCAGCAGCCAAGATACGATGGGACAGGGGGCCTACGAGCAGTACTTC	CASSQDTMGQGAYEQYF
TRBV10-3	-	TRBJ2-1	-	TGTGCCATCACCATAGATGCAGGGTACAATGAGCAGTTCTTC	CAITIDAGYNEQFF
TRBV9	-	TRBJ1-1	-	TGTGCCAGCGCCAAGGAGGGCACTGAAGCTTTCTTT	CASAKEGTEAFF
TRBV5-1	-	TRBJ2-3	-	TGCGCCAGCAGCCGCGATGAGCTACTGATGGTTACAGATACGCAGTATTTT	CASSRDELLMVTDTQYF
TRBV9	-	TRBJ2-1	-	TGTGCCAGCAGCACATCCCCCCAGGGGCTCAACAATGAGCAGTTCTTC	CASSTSPQGLNNEQFF
TRBV9	-	TRBJ2-3	few	TGTGCCAGCAGCCAGGATTACTTGGCAGGGTCCGATACGCAGTATTTT	CASSQDYLAGSDTQYF
TRBV5-1	TRBD1	TRBJ1-2	-	TGCGCCAGCAGACTCGAACTGACAGGGTTCAACTATGGCTACACCTTC	CASRLELTGFNYGYTF
TRBV6-1	-	TRBJ2-7	-	TGTGCCAGCAGTGGCGGCCTCGGAGAGCAGTACTTC	CASSGGLGEQYF
TRBV6-5	-	TRBJ2-3	-	TGTGCCAGCAACCCTAGTGGCGGGAACACAGATACGCAGTATTTT	CASNPSGGNTDTQYF
TRBV28	-	TRBJ2-7	-	TGTGCCAGCAGTTCACCCAGGGCCACAAGCTCCTACGAGCAGTACTTC	CASSSPRATSSYEQYF
TRBV2	-	TRBJ2-2	-	TGTGCCAGCAGTGAAGGGAGGGGGGGGGCGGCGAACACCGGGGAGCTGTTTTTT	CASSEGRGGAANTGELFF
TRBV13	TRBD1	TRBJ1-2	-	TGTGCCAGCAGCCCGCACCCCGGGACAGATTATGGCTACACCTTC	CASSPHPGTDYGYTF
TRBV25-1	TRBD1	TRBJ2-7	-	TGTGCCAGCAGTGAAAGCCGGGACAGGGGTTCCTACGAGCAGTACTTC	CASSESRDRGSYEQYF